These T cell receptor beta chains were read from a single sample in a study of shared clonotypes between healthy human individuals. Only in-frame clones appear in the TCRdb table, and some are missing; sequencing was by immunoSEQ multiplex PCR. The sample lists 2.3 million or so clones, over 90% seen once, with about 0.37% in the top ten. Sequencing input: naive CD4+ T cells from PBMCs. These receptors all stem from a man aged 18-30 years in good health. Some clones in this sample may be carry-over from other donors' samples. The CDR3 runs from the conserved cysteine through the conserved F or W. D genes are given only for firm matches. Clone size is shown for a subset of rows, as once, few, many or a class of expanded clone.

V gene	clone size	J gene	D gene	CDR3 protein	CDR3 DNA
TRBV2	once	TRBJ2-7	-	CASSVRDEQYF	TGTGCCAGCAGTGTTAGGGACGAGCAGTACTTC
TRBV28	-	TRBJ1-2	-	CASNGGRTPNYGYTF	TGTGCCAGCAACGGCGGCAGAACTCCTAACTATGGCTACACCTTC
TRBV5-6	-	TRBJ2-7	-	CASSLVLGTSYEQYF	TGTGCCAGCAGCTTGGTTCTTGGGACATCTTACGAGCAGTACTTC
TRBV7-9	-	TRBJ2-2	-	CASSLSGPGELFF	TGTGCCAGCAGCTTATCAGGGCCCGGGGAGCTGTTTTTT
TRBV6-5	-	TRBJ2-7	-	CASRRTRDSYEQYF	TGTGCCAGCAGGCGGACGAGAGATTCCTACGAGCAGTACTTC
TRBV15	-	TRBJ2-7	-	CATSRPAGAEQYF	TGTGCCACCAGCAGGCCTGCAGGGGCCGAGCAGTACTTC
TRBV27	-	TRBJ2-3	-	CASSPLVPDTQYF	TGTGCCAGCAGTCCCCTAGTCCCAGATACGCAGTATTTT
TRBV19	-	TRBJ2-1	TRBD2	CASSRLAGGPGEQFF	TGTGCCAGTAGTAGACTAGCGGGAGGGCCGGGTGAGCAGTTCTTC
TRBV10-1	-	TRBJ2-2	TRBD1	CASRNDRGPNTGELFF	TGCGCCAGCAGGAATGACAGGGGGCCGAACACCGGGGAGCTGTTTTTT
TRBV5-5	-	TRBJ1-1	-	CASSLGGHRTDTEAFF	TGTGCCAGCAGCTTGGGAGGACATAGAACGGACACTGAAGCTTTCTTT
TRBV28	-	TRBJ1-2	-	CASSFVKGLGGYTF	TGTGCCAGCAGTTTTGTTAAGGGACTGGGGGGCTACACCTTC
TRBV19	-	TRBJ2-6	TRBD1	CASHRGVGANVLTF	TGTGCCAGTCACAGGGGTGTGGGGGCCAACGTCCTGACTTTC
TRBV19	-	TRBJ2-5	-	CASRSPGGETQYF	TGTGCCAGCCGTAGTCCTGGAGGGGAGACCCAGTACTTC
TRBV29-1	-	TRBJ2-2	-	CSVGSPNTGELFF	TGCAGCGTTGGATCCCCCAACACCGGGGAGCTGTTTTTT
TRBV28	-	TRBJ2-3	-	CASSPSRRRTDTQYF	TGTGCCAGCAGTCCCTCGAGGAGGCGCACAGATACGCAGTATTTT
TRBV7-3	-	TRBJ2-1	TRBD2	CASSTFASGLYNEQFF	TGTGCCAGCAGCACCTTCGCTAGCGGACTTTACAATGAGCAGTTCTTC
TRBV5-1	-	TRBJ2-5	TRBD1	CASSARRDRTQETQYF	TGCGCCAGCAGCGCGCGACGGGACAGGACACAAGAGACCCAGTACTTC
TRBV5-1	-	TRBJ2-1	TRBD2	CASSLQAGGPNEQFF	TGCGCCAGCAGCTTACAAGCGGGAGGGCCCAATGAGCAGTTCTTC
TRBV23-1	-	TRBJ2-2	-	CASIPRGSTGELFF	TGCGCCAGCATTCCCAGGGGAAGTACCGGGGAGCTGTTTTTT
TRBV27	-	TRBJ2-7	TRBD2	CATSPRTSGGRNTYEQYF	TGTGCCACCTCCCCGCGGACGTCGGGCGGGAGGAATACCTACGAGCAGTACTTC
TRBV9	few	TRBJ1-1	-	CASSVGVLFGDTEAFF	TGTGCCAGCAGCGTAGGTGTCCTGTTCGGAGACACTGAAGCTTTCTTT
TRBV10-2	-	TRBJ2-7	-	CASKRTSSSYEQYF	TGCGCCAGCAAAAGAACCTCTAGCTCCTACGAGCAGTACTTC
TRBV28	-	TRBJ2-2	-	CASTVAGRELFF	TGTGCCAGCACCGTAGCTGGCCGGGAGCTGTTTTTT
TRBV9	-	TRBJ1-3	-	CASSPIYSSGNTIYF	TGTGCCAGCAGCCCGATATATAGCTCTGGAAACACCATATATTTT
TRBV5-1	-	TRBJ2-1	-	CASSLGSVSYNEQFF	TGCGCCAGCAGCTTGGGGTCGGTCTCCTACAATGAGCAGTTCTTC
TRBV14	-	TRBJ2-6	-	CASRDSGANVLTF	TGTGCCAGCAGGGACAGTGGGGCCAACGTCCTGACTTTC
TRBV2	-	TRBJ1-1	-	CASSDQGPQNTEAFF	TGTGCCAGCAGTGATCAGGGGCCCCAGAACACTGAAGCTTTCTTT
TRBV7-9	-	TRBJ2-7	-	CASSLGGTYEQYF	TGTGCCAGCAGCTTAGGAGGGACCTACGAGCAGTACTTC
TRBV2	once	TRBJ2-7	TRBD2	CASSDRASGEDEQYF	TGTGCCAGCAGCGACCGGGCTAGCGGCGAGGACGAGCAGTACTTC
TRBV6-5	-	TRBJ2-7	-	CASSYWAMSSYEQYF	TGTGCCAGCAGTTACTGGGCGATGAGCTCCTACGAGCAGTACTTC
TRBV7-8	-	TRBJ1-1	-	CASSLEWAEAFF	TGTGCCAGCAGCTTAGAGTGGGCTGAAGCTTTCTTT
TRBV2	-	TRBJ1-5	TRBD1	CATTGGTNQPQHF	TGTGCCACCACAGGGGGGACCAATCAGCCCCAGCATTTT
TRBV28	-	TRBJ2-3	-	CASSWNEILTDTQYF	TGTGCCAGCAGTTGGAACGAGATCCTAACAGATACGCAGTATTTT
TRBV5-8	-	TRBJ2-2	-	CASSLEIGGGTGELFF	TGTGCCAGCAGCTTGGAAATAGGGGGAGGAACCGGGGAGCTGTTTTTT
TRBV7-3	-	TRBJ2-1	TRBD1	CASSLTDRGVNEQFF	TGTGCCAGCAGCTTAACTGACAGGGGGGTAAATGAGCAGTTCTTC
TRBV10-3	-	TRBJ2-7	-	CATSGDSASYEQYF	TGTGCCACCAGTGGGGATTCGGCCTCCTACGAGCAGTACTTC
TRBV28	-	TRBJ1-2	-	CASSSQGAVFKGYTF	TGTGCCAGCAGTTCCCAGGGTGCCGTGTTTAAGGGCTACACCTTC